These 10 T cell receptor beta chains came from one sample sequenced in a study of blood T cell repertoires in COVID-19. The repertoire was sequenced with immunoSEQ multiplex PCR; TCRdb's copy has only in-frame clones and lacks some. The sample has 95,000 to 150,000 clones; around 88% are singletons. Material for sequencing was peripheral blood. The receptor set was obtained from a woman aged 45 to 65 with active or convalescent COVID-19.

This clone is a singleton in its sample. The missing conserved phenylalanine or tryptophan at the end of this CDR3 makes a read error likely. Because the CDR3's place on the DNA is in doubt, the DNA is left out and the CDR3 is given as listed by TCRdb. The genes are TRBV2 and TRBJ2-7; the table's D gene call, TRBD2, was not cross checked with the DNA. The CDR3 is 12 residues long, counting both termini. Looked up from germline, CDR1 is SNHLY and CDR2 is FYNNEI. The CDR3 protein is CASSRGRDYLET.

The chain recombines TRBV13 with TRBJ2-7; D perhaps matches TRBD2 (6 bases). V lost 8 bases, J lost 2 bases, and 16 bases lay in between. CDR3 size: 14 residues. Per germline, CDR1 PRHDT and CDR2 FYEKMQ (reference sequence). The CDR3 DNA is TGTGCCAGCTCCAAGGAGGGAAGGACCTACGAGCAGTACTTC. This sequence encodes CASSKEGRTYEQYF.

The CDR3 reads CASSQDLGAVTGELFF. The CDR3 nucleotides read TGTGCCAGCAGCCAAGATTTGGGGGCGGTTACCGGGGAGCTGTTTTTT. The chain joins TRBV3-1 (or the pseudogene TRBV3-2) to TRBJ2-2, with D possibly matching TRBD1 (6 bases). V gave up 0 bases and J gave up 5 bases, with 13 bases separating them. CDR1 LGHDT and CDR2 YNNKEL come from the germline V gene (reference sequence). The CDR3 is 16 residues long.

This chain joins TRBV4-2 and TRBJ2-2, with 10 bases that match TRBD2. The CDR3 has 21 residues. The trim removed 0 bases at V and 4 bases at J, leaving 17 bases unmatched. The V gene's germline CDR1 is LGHNA and CDR2 YNFKEQ. CDR3 nucleotides: TGTGCCAGCAGCCAAGACGGGACAGGCACTAGCGGGGAGGAGGGCACCGGGGAGCTGTTTTTT. Its protein product is CASSQDGTGTSGEEGTGELFF.

The CDR3 here is CASRSQAGSNQPQHF. The CDR3 DNA is TGTGCCAGCAGGTCGCAGGCGGGGAGCAATCAGCCCCAGCATTTT. This sequence joins TRBV6-5 and TRBJ1-5; D unclear. V was clipped by 6 bases and J by 1 base, with 13 bases between them. The CDR3 is made up of 15 amino acids. Per germline, CDR1 MNHEY and CDR2 SVGAGI.

The J gene is TRBJ1-5, the V gene TRBV5-1; the D gene is possibly TRBD1 (5 bases). Germline-derived CDR1 and CDR2 are SGHRS and YFSETQ. Trimming took 4 bases from V and 9 from J, leaving 14 bases between them. The CDR3 is 13 residues long. For the CDR3, the DNA is TGCGCCAGCAGCCCGGCGGGGGTAGGGCCCCAGCATTTT. Its translation is CASSPAGVGPQHF.

The chain links TRBV6-2 or TRBV6-3 to TRBJ2-1; TRBD2 is a possible D gene (6 bases). The V gene lost 5 bases and the J gene lost 3 bases, with 14 bases spanning the gap. The CDR3 covers 15 residues. The germline CDR1 and CDR2 sequences are MNHEY and SVGEGT. CDR3 nucleotide sequence: TGTGCCAGCAGTAGGCGACTAGACGTCTACAATGAGCAGTTCTTC. Translation: CASSRRLDVYNEQFF.

CDR3 residues: CASSPSGGNTIYF. The CDR3 DNA follows: TGTGCCAGTAGCCCAAGTGGCGGAAACACCATATATTTT. The chain links TRBV19 to TRBJ1-3; D unresolved. V lost 6 bases and J 4 bases, leaving 10 bases between the germline ends. Germline V gene sequence: CDR1 LNHDA, CDR2 SQIVND (reference sequence). The CDR3 is 13 residues long. Filled out from reference TRBV19 and TRBJ1-3, the complete variable domain reads DGGITQSPKYLFRKEGQNVTLSCEQNLNHDAMYWYRQDPGQGLRLIYYSQIVNDFQKGDIAEGYSVSREKKESFPLTVTSAQKNPTAFYLCASSPSGGNTIYFGEGSWLTVV.

This rearrangement joins TRBV18 to TRBJ2-1, with D possibly matching TRBD1 (6 bases). This CDR3 contains 15 residues. V lost 3 bases, J lost 7 bases, and 16 bases lay in between. Germline assignment: CDR1 KGHSH and CDR2 LQKENI. CDR3 sequence reads: CASSPSTAGVNEQFF. DNA for the CDR3: TGTGCCAGCTCACCGTCGACGGCAGGGGTTAATGAGCAGTTCTTC.

The rearrangement joins TRBV6-5 to TRBJ1-3, with D possibly TRBD1 on 5 matching bases. There are 14 residues in the CDR3. CDR1 and CDR2 from the germline V gene are MNHEY and SVGAGI. Trimming cost V 0 bases and J 4 bases, with 7 bases left between them. CDR3 sequence (DNA): TGTGCCAGCAGTTACTCGACAGCCGGAAACACCATATATTTT. This sequence encodes CASSYSTAGNTIYF.